The 24 T cell receptor beta chains below were found in one sample sequenced in a study of CD8 T cells in Susac syndrome. The RNA, 0.5 to 1 ug, was put through reverse transcription using random hexamers. MiXCR was run by TCRdb on the immunoSEQ multiplex PCR reads, yielding one entry per CDR3 protein. The data hold approximately 80,000 distinct CDR3 sequences, with roughly 94% observed a single time. Sequenced material: CD8+ T cells from PBMCs. The source of these receptors is a human donor with Susac syndrome.

The gene calls are TRBV6-5 and TRBJ1-5; D uncertain. Germline loops: CDR1 MNHEY, CDR2 SVGAGI. V dropped 2 bases and J dropped 2 bases, with 25 bases sitting between them. The CDR3 runs 20 residues. The CDR3 loop is CASSYTLPDIATLGNQPQHF. CDR3 nucleotides: TGTGCCAGCAGTTACACCCTACCCGACATAGCTACGCTTGGCAATCAGCCCCAGCATTTT.

The J gene is TRBJ1-5, the V gene TRBV27; no reliable D call. Trimming shortened V by 6 bases and J by 2 bases, and 17 bases separated the two germline ends. From germline, CDR1 is MNHEY and CDR2 SMNVEV (reference sequence). The CDR3 is made up of 16 amino acids. The CDR3 DNA reads TGTGCCAGCAGGAGAGAACCGGAGGAAGGCAATCAGCCCCAGCATTTT. This sequence encodes CASRREPEEGNQPQHF.

J is TRBJ1-1 and V is TRBV29-1; maybe TRBD1 (6 bases). The CDR3 length is 13 residues. The germline gives CDR1 SQVTM, CDR2 ANQGSEA. With 3 bases removed from V and 2 bases from J, the gap between germline ends came to 10 bases. CDR3 residues: CSVEGGLNTEAFF. The CDR3 DNA reads as TGCAGCGTTGAGGGGGGCCTCAACACTGAAGCTTTCTTT.

The DNA of the CDR3 is TGTGCCAGCAGTTACTCCCGGGATTCTGGCTACACCTTC. It specifies CASSYSRDSGYTF. The rearrangement uses TRBV6-6 and TRBJ1-2; D unresolved. The germline gives CDR1 MNHNY, CDR2 SVGAGI (reference sequence). The CDR3 extends over 13 amino acids. Trimming stripped 0 bases from V and 7 bases from J, with 9 bases between.

The DNA of the CDR3 is TGTGCCAGCAGCGTATATGAGGAAATGGGCTACACCTTC. It encodes CASSVYEEMGYTF. The rearrangement uses TRBV9 and TRBJ1-2, with D unclear. The CDR3 runs to 13 residues. The germline V gene encodes CDR1 SGDLS and CDR2 YYNGEE. V dropped 1 base and J dropped 8 bases, with 12 bases sitting between them.

A single count supports this clonotype. This rearrangement joins TRBV30 to TRBJ2-5, with TRBD1 matching 9 bases. The germline V gene encodes CDR1 GTSNPN and CDR2 SVGIG (reference sequence). J lost 1 base, V lost 3 bases, and 0 bases had no gene match. The CDR3 has 13 residues. CDR3 loop: CAWRDRGQETQYF. CDR3 DNA sequence: TGTGCCTGGAGGGACAGGGGCCAAGAGACCCAGTACTTC. The variable domain in full, completed from reference TRBV30 and TRBJ2-5, reads SQTIHQWPATLVQPVGSPLSLECTVEGTSNPNLYWYRQAAGRGLQLLFYSVGIGQISSEVPQNLSASRPQDRQFILSSKKLLLSDSGFYLCAWRDRGQETQYFGPGTRLLVL.

DNA of the CDR3: TGTGCCAGCAGCGCCGAGATCCCAGATACGCAGTATTTT. This translates into CASSAEIPDTQYF. The rearrangement uses TRBV9 and TRBJ2-3; D not certain. The CDR3 loop spans 13 amino acids. Germline-derived CDR1 and CDR2 are SGDLS and YYNGEE. With 3 bases removed from V and 4 bases from J, the gap between germline ends came to 9 bases.

CDR3 bases: TGTGCCAGCAGCCAGGGGATAGAGCAGTACTTC. Amino acids: CASSQGIEQYF. The chain has TRBV4-2 and TRBJ2-7; D is unclear. Germline-derived CDR1 and CDR2 are LGHNA and YNFKEQ. The CDR3 length is 11 residues. V was trimmed by 3 bases and J by 7 bases, leaving 7 bases between them.

The CDR3 DNA reads as TGCAGCGTTGAGGGAGAGAGATATACGCAGTATTTT. Translating gives CSVEGERYTQYF. This chain uses TRBV29-1 with TRBJ2-3; D perhaps matches TRBD2 (5 bases). The CDR3 spans 12 residues. The ends were cut back, 3 bases at V and 7 bases at J, with 11 bases in the middle. Looked up from germline, CDR1 is SQVTM and CDR2 is ANQGSEA.

With respect to this clonotype: It is likely a read error, because the conserved phenylalanine at the end of the CDR3 is missing. The chain recombines TRBV20-1 with TRBJ2-3, with 11 bases fitting TRBD2. The junction had 10 bases not matched to a gene; V was cut back by 0 bases and J by 5 bases. The CDR3 loop spans 17 amino acids. Germline lookup yields CDR1 DFQATT and CDR2 SNEGSKA (reference sequence). This CDR3 reads CSAREVRLAGSQDTQYV. CDR3 sequence (DNA): TGCAGTGCTAGAGAAGTCCGACTAGCGGGGTCACAAGATACGCAGTATGTT.

V is TRBV9 and J is TRBJ2-7, with D perhaps assigned TRBD1 or TRBD2 (6 bases each). The CDR3 runs 16 residues. The germline V gene has CDR1 SGDLS and CDR2 YYNGEE. V was clipped by 1 base and J by 7 bases, with 21 bases between them. The CDR3, as DNA: TGTGCCAGCAGCGTAAGCGGACAGCTCCACGGGGGAGAGCAGTACTTC. Translated: CASSVSGQLHGGEQYF.

The chain carries TRBV7-2 and TRBJ1-2, with TRBD1 matching 9 bases. The CDR3 consists of 13 residues. The trim removed 5 bases at V and 7 bases at J, leaving 5 bases unmatched. CDR1 is SGHTA, CDR2 FQGNSA, per germline. The CDR3, as DNA: TGTGCCAGCAGCCCACAGGGGGCGGGTGGCTACACCTTC. Protein product: CASSPQGAGGYTF.

This clonotype occurred once. The chain links TRBV20-1 to TRBJ2-7; TRBD1 agrees at 7 bases. Germline V lookup: CDR1 DFQATT, CDR2 SNEGSKA (reference sequence). The CDR3 is made up of 15 amino acids. J gave up 3 bases and V 0 bases, and 8 bases lay outside the gene matches. The CDR3 coding sequence is TGCAGTGCTAGAGATAAAAGGACAGGCGGCTACGAGCAGTACTTC. It codes for CSARDKRTGGYEQYF.

This chain connects TRBV12-3 or TRBV12-4 to TRBJ2-3; D not resolved. V lost 6 bases to trimming and J lost 6 bases, with 7 bases between them. This CDR3 comprises 11 residues. The CDR3 reads CASRNWDTQYF. DNA of the CDR3: TGTGCCAGCAGAAACTGGGATACGCAGTATTTT.

V usage is TRBV4-1 and J usage is TRBJ2-5; no definite D call. The germline V and J ends were trimmed by 4 bases and 1 base, with 10 bases remaining between them. Germline V gene lookup returns CDR1 MGHRA and CDR2 YSYEKL. The CDR3 consists of 14 residues. The CDR3 coding sequence is TGCGCCAGCAGCCTTCTCGGGCCCCAAGAGACCCAGTACTTC. This translates into CASSLLGPQETQYF.

This sequence joins TRBV4-2 and TRBJ2-7, with a tentative D call TRBD1 (5 bases). The CDR3 spans 15 residues. Germline lookup yields CDR1 LGHNA and CDR2 YNFKEQ. The V and J ends lost 1 base and 2 bases respectively, with 12 bases between them. The CDR3 loop reads CASSQVAGPTYEQYF. The CDR3 DNA reads as TGTGCCAGCAGCCAAGTGGCAGGGCCCACCTACGAGCAGTACTTC.

This clonotype was observed once. The gene calls are TRBV6-1 and TRBJ2-7; 7 nucleotides match TRBD2. CDR3 length: 13 amino acids. V dropped 3 bases and J dropped 7; count of bases not matched to a gene: 6. Germline CDR1 and CDR2: MNHNS and SASEGT. CDR3 protein: CASSDFGGEEQYF. The CDR3 bases are TGTGCCAGCAGTGATTTTGGGGGGGAAGAGCAGTACTTC.

The chain couples TRBV6-1 to TRBJ2-3; no firm D call. From germline, CDR1 is MNHNS and CDR2 SASEGT. V lost 2 bases and J 6 bases, leaving 12 bases between the germline ends. The CDR3 loop spans 14 amino acids. CDR3 DNA: TGTGCCAGCAGTGAACTCTCGTTGGGGGATACGCAGTATTTT. Its protein is CASSELSLGDTQYF.

V and J are TRBV24-1 and TRBJ2-3; 10 bases line up with TRBD2. The CDR3 length is 17 residues. V trimming: 2 bases; J trimming: 2 bases; junction bases outside the gene matches: 6. CDR1 and CDR2 (germline): KGHDR, SFDVKD. CDR3 sequence reads: CATSDSSAGGVTDTQYF. CDR3 sequence (DNA): TGTGCCACCAGTGATTCCTCAGCGGGGGGGGTCACAGATACGCAGTATTTT.

This rearrangement joins TRBV7-9 to TRBJ1-2, with 8 bases that match TRBD1. The V segment lost 3 bases and the J segment 3 bases; nucleotides outside the gene matches: 3. Germline V CDR1 and CDR2: SEHNR, FQNEAQ (reference sequence). The CDR3 consists of 14 residues. The CDR3 loop is CASSLPGGDYGYTF. The DNA of the CDR3 is TGTGCCAGCAGCTTGCCAGGGGGCGACTATGGCTACACCTTC.

The genes are TRBV30 and TRBJ2-5, with D tentatively TRBD2 (6 bases). V was trimmed by 7 bases and J by 0 bases, leaving 9 bases between them. Germline loops: CDR1 GTSNPN, CDR2 SVGIG (reference sequence). The CDR3 extends over 12 amino acids. The CDR3 loop is CASRGYQETQYF. CDR3 DNA: TGTGCCTCACGGGGGTACCAAGAGACCCAGTACTTC.

The chain recombines TRBV27 with TRBJ1-2, with D tentatively TRBD1 (5 bases). The V gene's germline CDR1 is MNHEY and CDR2 SMNVEV (reference sequence). V was cut by 5 bases and J by 2 bases, with 15 bases left in between. The CDR3 has 15 amino acids. CDR3 sequence reads: CASSQKMTENYGYTF. CDR3 sequence (DNA): TGTGCCAGCAGTCAAAAGATGACAGAAAACTATGGCTACACCTTC.

CDR3 loop: CASSASSAGPYEQYF. DNA of the CDR3: TGTGCCAGTAGTGCATCGAGTGCGGGGCCCTACGAGCAGTACTTC. The chain links TRBV19 to TRBJ2-7; possibly TRBD2 for D (6 bases). Germline V lookup: CDR1 LNHDA, CDR2 SQIVND (reference sequence). This CDR3 contains 15 residues. The V end lost 5 bases, the J end lost 2 bases, and 16 bases lay between the germline ends.

The chain employs TRBV11-2 and TRBJ2-7; 7 bases map to TRBD1. Germline CDR1 reads SGHAT; CDR2 reads FQNNGV. The junction had 2 bases not matched to a gene; V was cut back by 5 bases and J by 1 base. The CDR3 length is 13 residues. DNA of the CDR3: TGTGCCAGCAGCACGGGACAGTCCTACGAGCAGTACTTC. It codes for CASSTGQSYEQYF.